The 14 T cell receptor beta chains below were found in one sample sequenced in a study of T cells in Graves' hyperthyroidism and ophthalmopathy. Amplified regions were TCR beta CDR3 sequences from RNA transcripts. With the HTBI primer set, the TCR CDR3 went through a first round of RT-PCR. TCRdb recomputed calls from the multiplex PCR reads with MiXCR, one row per CDR3 protein. The table records about 330,000 distinct CDR3 sequences, around 13% of them present only once. Sequenced input: blood. The receptors derive from a woman aged 40 to 55 with Graves' ophthalmopathy.

This clonotype was recorded many times. The rearrangement uses TRBV7-9 and TRBJ2-7; D call uncertain. The CDR3 sequence is 12 residues long. Per germline, CDR1 SEHNR and CDR2 FQNEAQ (reference sequence). Trimming took off 5 bases at V and 6 bases at J, with 11 bases between the two ends. CDR3 residues: CASSRKSGEQYF. In DNA form, the CDR3 reads TGTGCCAGCAGCCGCAAGTCGGGCGAGCAGTACTTC.

This clonotype was seen a handful of times. A read error is possible here, since a much larger clone lies one base away. The chain uses TRBV7-8 and TRBJ1-1; D is unresolved. There are 13 residues in the CDR3. Trimming left V 5 bases short and J 1 base short, with 8 bases between. Germline V gene data show CDR1 as SGHVS and CDR2 as FQNEAQ. CDR3 residues: CASSPDSNTEAFF. The DNA of the CDR3 is TGTGCCAGCAGCCCCGACTCGAACACTGAAGCTTTCTTT. The full variable domain, completed using reference TRBV7-8 and TRBJ1-1, is GAGVSQSPRYKVAKRGQDVALRCDPISGHVSLFWYQQALGQGPEFLTYFQNEAQLDKSGLPSDRFFAERPEGSVSTLKIQRTQQEDSAVYLCASSPDSNTEAFFGQGTRLTVV.

This clonotype was picked up many times. V usage is TRBV6-1 and J usage is TRBJ1-2, with a possible D match to TRBD1 (5 bases). This CDR3 has 16 residues. The V gene's germline CDR1 is MNHNS and CDR2 SASEGT. The V end lost 1 base, the J end lost 0 bases, and 12 bases lay between the germline ends. In nucleotides, the CDR3 is TGTGCCAGCAGTGAAGGGACGGGACTTACTAACTATGGCTACACCTTC. Translated: CASSEGTGLTNYGYTF.

This clonotype appeared a few times. This could be a read error, since a much larger clone is one nucleotide away. The chain combines TRBV7-2 with TRBJ2-3, with 8 positions matching TRBD1. Germline CDR1 reads SGHTA; CDR2 reads FQGNSA. Unmatched junction bases numbered 2, after V lost 1 base and J lost 5 bases. The CDR3 extends over 14 amino acids. CDR3 DNA: TGTGCCAGCAGCTTAGGGACAGGGATAGATACGCAGTATTTT. As protein: CASSLGTGIDTQYF.

This sequence joins TRBV2 and TRBJ2-5; 7 bases fit TRBD2. Germline loops: CDR1 SNHLY, CDR2 FYNNEI. J was trimmed by 5 bases and V by 6 bases; bases with no gene match: 3. The CDR3 contains 12 residues. The CDR3 sequence: CASSGTTETQYF. Here the CDR3 DNA reads TGTGCCAGCAGCGGGACTACCGAGACCCAGTACTTC.

J is TRBJ2-5 and V is TRBV7-9, with 9 bases that match TRBD1. The trim removed 2 bases at V and 5 bases at J, leaving 12 bases unmatched. The CDR3 totals 17 residues. Per germline, CDR1 SEHNR and CDR2 FQNEAQ (reference sequence). CDR3 nucleotides: TGTGCCAGCAGCTTACCAGGCGGAACAGGGGGCGCGGAGACCCAGTACTTC. Its protein product is CASSLPGGTGGAETQYF.

This clonotype appeared a few times. The V gene is TRBV4-2, the J gene TRBJ2-3; D call uncertain. Between the trimmed V and J ends, which lost 1 base and 2 bases, there was a span of 10 bases. Germline V gene sequence: CDR1 LGHNA, CDR2 YNFKEQ. The CDR3 has 15 amino acids. The CDR3: CASSQVGSATDTQYF. The CDR3 DNA follows: TGTGCCAGCAGCCAAGTCGGATCCGCCACAGATACGCAGTATTTT.

Only a few counts were recorded for this clonotype. The chain has TRBV2 and TRBJ2-7, with TRBD2 matching 7 bases. J lost 6 bases, V lost 0 bases, and 5 bases had no gene match. The CDR3 is 14 residues long. Germline V lookup: CDR1 SNHLY, CDR2 FYNNEI. The CDR3 is CASSEAWGGVEQYF. For the CDR3, the DNA is TGTGCCAGCAGTGAAGCCTGGGGGGGGGTCGAGCAGTACTTC.

This clonotype was counted many times. This chain links TRBV7-2 with TRBJ2-7, with 10 bases that match TRBD2. The germline V gene has CDR1 SGHTA and CDR2 FQGNSA. Trimming at V came to 2 bases and at J to 6 bases, leaving 4 bases not matched to a gene. The CDR3 has 14 residues. The DNA for the CDR3 is TGTGCCAGCAGCTTATTAGCGGGAGGTGCCGAGCAGTACTTC. Encoded protein: CASSLLAGGAEQYF.

The CDR3 coding sequence is TGCGCCAGCAGCCCTCCCGGGACAGGGGGATCGAATGGCTACACCTTC. Encoded protein: CASSPPGTGGSNGYTF. The chain has TRBV5-1 and TRBJ1-2; 11 bases map to TRBD1. CDR1 is SGHRS, CDR2 YFSETQ, per germline. The CDR3 has 16 residues. Germline trimming cut 4 bases from V and 6 bases from J; bases unmatched to any gene: 11.

The chain combines TRBV28 with TRBJ1-5; TRBD1 aligns across 8 bases. The ends lost 3 bases at V and 3 bases at J; junction bases unmatched: 1. The CDR3 contains 14 residues. Per germline, CDR1 MDHEN and CDR2 SYDVKM. CDR3 protein: CASSLGQANQPQHF. The CDR3 DNA sequence: TGTGCCAGCAGTTTGGGACAGGCCAATCAGCCCCAGCATTTT.

A remark on this clonotype: It may be a read error: a sequence one base away is much more abundant. V and J are TRBV12-3 or TRBV12-4 and TRBJ2-1; TRBD2 might be the D (5 bases). Trimming removed 5 bases at V and 12 bases at J, with 20 bases between. This CDR3 has 14 residues. The CDR3 bases are TGTGCCAGCAGTATGACGGCTAACGGGGAAAGGCAGTTCTTC. Its translation: CASSMTANGERQFF.

The chain uses TRBV5-4 and TRBJ2-2; D ambiguous. CDR3 length: 12 amino acids. V was pared by 4 bases and J by 8 bases, with 9 bases between. The germline CDR1 and CDR2 sequences are SGHNT and YYREEE (reference sequence). The CDR3 loop reads CASSKIRGELFF. In nucleotides, the CDR3 is TGTGCCAGCAGCAAAATCAGGGGGGAGCTGTTTTTT.

This clonotype was observed once. The DNA is left out, because the CDR3 cannot be placed on it with certainty; the CDR3 is given as TCRdb lists it. CDR3 sequence reads: CASSFGGGTGELLF. V and J are TRBV28 and TRBJ2-2; the tabulated D call, TRBD1, remains unverified against the DNA. Germline V gene data show CDR1 as MDHEN and CDR2 as SYDVKM. The CDR3 numbers 14 amino acids, ends counted.